This TCR beta chain is from a study of blood T cell repertoires in COVID-19. Study context: COVID-19 samples from acute and convalescent phases originated in the United States, Italy and Spain. T cells, B-cell-depleted T cells, or PBMCs supplied cDNA or gDNA.

As originally analysed: Amplification with reference gene primers provided the estimates of nucleated cell counts. Clones were read by immunoSEQ multiplex PCR, and TCRdb kept only the in-frame ones, dropping some. V and J calls plus clone size are reproduced from that table; the DNA served to infer D and trimming. The sample has about 160,000 clones, around 86% seen once; the top ten hold around 3.5%. This clone was counted many times. This CDR3 is built from 16 residues. With 7 bases clipped from V and 3 bases from J, the junction kept 13 bases outside the gene matches. The V gene's germline CDR1 is MDHEN and CDR2 SYDVKM.

This sequence joins TRBV28 and TRBJ1-1; 8 bases fit TRBD1. The clonotype was recovered from a man in his 70s with acute or convalescent COVID-19. Sequencing was carried out using peripheral blood. The CDR3 DNA is TGTGCCAGCAACCCGGGGGACAGGTCCTCATACACTGAAGCTTTCTTT. Residues: CASNPGDRSSYTEAFF. Drawing the rest from reference TRBV28 and TRBJ1-1, the complete variable domain is DVKVTQSSRYLVKRTGEKVFLECVQDMDHENMFWYRQDPGLGLRLIYFSYDVKMKEKGDIPEGYSVSREKKERFSLILESASTNQTSMYLCASNPGDRSSYTEAFFGQGTRLTVV.